Presented here are 12 T cell receptor beta chains from one specimen sequenced in a study of blood T cells in healthy people across ages. Sample-barcoded 5' priming and a J-beta primer mix drove a second PCR of about 6 to 11 cycles. Each CDR3 protein is one row after TCRdb ran MiXCR on the 5' RACE reads. This table holds about 930,000 distinct CDR3 sequences, about 28% found once. The same sample was also used in a study of T cells of mothers and their children.

Material: blood. These TCRs come from a woman between 35 and 50 years old in good health.

This clonotype has more than one count but fewer than ten. This chain connects TRBV10-3 to TRBJ1-1, with 9 bases aligning to TRBD1. In germline, CDR1 is ENHRY, CDR2 SYGVKD. V was clipped by 6 bases and J by 11 bases; unmatched bases: 13. There are 14 residues in the CDR3. The CDR3 protein is CAISEGQGRMAAFF. CDR3 DNA sequence: TGTGCCATCAGCGAGGGACAGGGCCGAATGGCGGCTTTCTTT.

Only a few counts were recorded for this clonotype. This rearrangement joins TRBV2 to TRBJ1-1, with TRBD1 matching over 7 bases. Germline assignment: CDR1 SNHLY and CDR2 FYNNEI. The CDR3 covers 15 residues. The V segment lost 4 bases and the J segment 3 bases; nucleotides outside the gene matches: 8. CDR3 region: CASSGGTAIYTEAFF. The CDR3 DNA is TGTGCCAGCAGTGGGGGGACAGCCATTTACACTGAAGCTTTCTTT.

This clonotype was detected a few times. The CDR3 DNA reads TGTGCCAGCAGCTTAGGCCACGACACAGATACGCAGTATTTT. Its protein is CASSLGHDTDTQYF. The genes are TRBV11-3 and TRBJ2-3, with unresolved D. CDR1 and CDR2 (germline): SGHNT, YENEEA. The CDR3 is 14 residues long. Between the trimmed V and J ends, which lost 1 base and 2 bases, there was a span of 7 bases.

The chain couples TRBV19 to TRBJ2-7; no definite D call. The CDR3 is 15 amino acids. Germline lookup yields CDR1 LNHDA and CDR2 SQIVND (reference sequence). The V gene lost 2 bases and the J gene lost 1 base, with 12 bases spanning the gap. CDR3 protein: CASSIFKGGSYEQYF. Written as DNA, the CDR3 is TGTGCCAGTAGTATATTTAAGGGCGGATCCTACGAGCAGTACTTC.

This clonotype was counted only a few times. The chain joins TRBV7-9 to TRBJ1-3; D is perhaps TRBD1 (6 bases). The V end was cut by 4 bases, the J end by 3 bases, with 16 bases between. Germline V lookup: CDR1 SEHNR, CDR2 FQNEAQ (reference sequence). The CDR3 has 16 amino acids. The CDR3 reads CASSSPGETVGNTIYF. The CDR3 bases are TGTGCCAGCAGCTCTCCAGGGGAGACGGTTGGAAACACCATATATTTT.

This clonotype was seen a handful of times. This chain joins TRBV29-1 and TRBJ2-1, with TRBD1 matching 7 bases. This CDR3 comprises 13 residues. J was trimmed by 3 bases and V by 6 bases; bases with no gene match: 5. Germline V gene sequence: CDR1 SQVTM, CDR2 ANQGSEA. CDR3 in DNA: TGCAGCGTGCCGGGACAGTTCTACAATGAGCAGTTCTTC. Its translation is CSVPGQFYNEQFF.

Worth noting for this clonotype: A far larger clone is just one base off, so this is likely a read error. The CDR3 coding sequence is TGTGCCTGCAGTTTAACGGGGGACCAGCCCCAGCATTTT. Protein product: CACSLTGDQPQHF. The rearrangement joins TRBV12-3 or TRBV12-4 to TRBJ1-5; TRBD1 is a possible D gene (5 bases). The CDR3 consists of 13 residues.

Worth noting for this clonotype: Since a much larger clone is just one base distant, this may be a read error. The V gene is TRBV3-1, the J gene TRBJ2-5, with 10 bases fitting TRBD1. Germline V gene data show CDR1 as LGHDT and CDR2 as YNNKEL (reference sequence). Unmatched junction bases numbered 15, after V lost 2 bases and J lost 9 bases. There are 17 residues in the CDR3. The CDR3, as DNA: TGTGCCAGCAGCCAACGTGATAGGGACAGGGGTATTGAGGCCCAGTACTTC. Protein product: CASSQRDRDRGIEAQYF.

In DNA, the CDR3 is TGTGCCAGCAAGCCATACGCGCCCAATGAGCAGTTCTTC. It specifies CASKPYAPNEQFF. The genes are TRBV7-2 and TRBJ2-1; D ambiguous. Looked up from germline, CDR1 is SGHTA and CDR2 is FQGNSA. The CDR3 contains 13 residues. Trimming took off 7 bases at V and 6 bases at J, with 13 bases between the two ends.

Worth noting for this clonotype: This may come from a read error, since a much larger clone is one base off. V gene TRBV5-1 combines with J gene TRBJ2-7; 9 nucleotides align to TRBD1. The germline V gene encodes CDR1 SGHRS and CDR2 YFSETQ. CDR3 length: 14 residues. Trimming at V came to 3 bases and at J to 4 bases, leaving 5 bases not matched to a gene. CDR3 in DNA: TGCGCCAGCAGCTGGGAACAGGGGGCGTACGAGCAGTACTTC. This translates into CASSWEQGAYEQYF.

This clonotype was counted at least ten times. The chain combines TRBV10-3 with TRBJ2-5; D may correspond to TRBD1 or TRBD2 (6 bases each). The V gene lost 4 bases and the J gene lost 0 bases, with 18 bases spanning the gap. Per the germline V gene, CDR1 is ENHRY and CDR2 is SYGVKD. The CDR3 runs to 17 residues. CDR3 in amino acids: CAISGEEGGTDQETQYF. In DNA, the CDR3 is TGTGCCATCAGTGGGGAGGAAGGGGGTACCGACCAAGAGACCCAGTACTTC.

This clonotype was counted between two and nine times. The chain carries TRBV7-2 and TRBJ1-1, with 7 bases lining up with TRBD1. J lost 0 bases, V lost 1 base, and 2 bases had no gene match. The germline V gene has CDR1 SGHTA and CDR2 FQGNSA. The CDR3 spans 15 residues. The CDR3 DNA sequence: TGTGCCAGCAGCTTAGAAGGGGGCCTGAACACTGAAGCTTTCTTT. Its protein is CASSLEGGLNTEAFF.